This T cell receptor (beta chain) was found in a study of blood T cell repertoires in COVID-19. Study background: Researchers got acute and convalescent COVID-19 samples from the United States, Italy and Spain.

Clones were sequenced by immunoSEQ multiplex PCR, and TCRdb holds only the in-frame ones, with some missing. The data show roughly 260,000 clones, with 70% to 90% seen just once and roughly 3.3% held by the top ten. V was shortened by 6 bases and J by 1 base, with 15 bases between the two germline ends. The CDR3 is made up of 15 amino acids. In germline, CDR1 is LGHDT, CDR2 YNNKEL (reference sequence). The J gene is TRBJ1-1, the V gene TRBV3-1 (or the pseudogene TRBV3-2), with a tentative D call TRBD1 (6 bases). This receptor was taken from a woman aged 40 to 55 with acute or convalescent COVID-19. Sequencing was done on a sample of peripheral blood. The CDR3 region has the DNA TGTGCCAGCAGATCGAGGAGGGGGGGGAACACTGAAGCTTTCTTT. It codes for CASRSRRGGNTEAFF.